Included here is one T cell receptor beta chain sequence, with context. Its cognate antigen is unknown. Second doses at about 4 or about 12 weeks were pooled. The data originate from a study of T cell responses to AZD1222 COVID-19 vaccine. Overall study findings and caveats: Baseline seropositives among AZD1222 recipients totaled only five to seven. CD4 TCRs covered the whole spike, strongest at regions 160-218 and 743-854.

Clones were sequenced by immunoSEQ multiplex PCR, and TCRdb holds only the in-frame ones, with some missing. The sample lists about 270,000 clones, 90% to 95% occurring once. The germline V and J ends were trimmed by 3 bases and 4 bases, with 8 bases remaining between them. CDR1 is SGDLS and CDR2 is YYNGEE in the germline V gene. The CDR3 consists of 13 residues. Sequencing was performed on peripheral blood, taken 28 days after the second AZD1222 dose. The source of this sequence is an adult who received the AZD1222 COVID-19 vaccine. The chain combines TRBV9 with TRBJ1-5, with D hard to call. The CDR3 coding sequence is TGTGCCAGCAGCGCGGACCCAAATCAGCCCCAGCATTTT. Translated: CASSADPNQPQHF.